This record concerns one TCR beta chain sequence. Its antigen is not identified. These data belong to a study of T-cell reconstitution after alpha-beta-depleted transplantation in children. As it was prepared, the TCRbeta library received unique molecular identifiers. TCRdb reprocessed the PCR reads with MiXCR, giving one entry per CDR3 protein. The profile shows approximately 400,000 distinct CDR3 sequences, roughly 17% of them singletons. Study-level points and caveats: After transplant, at about two months, alpha-beta T cells were reportedly derived from several hundred expanded graft clones. Certain patients had high TCRbeta diversity at day 60, and it came from recipient T cells and thymic progenitors that survived. Newly produced T cells mostly accounted for T-cell counts and diversity one year post-transplant.

The V and J ends lost 5 bases and 2 bases respectively, with 7 bases between them. The CDR3 covers 11 residues. The germline gives CDR1 SQVTM, CDR2 ANQGSEA. V is TRBV29-1 and J is TRBJ2-7; D gene unclear. The sequenced sample was PBMCs, mostly from graft donor cells, obtained 360 days after TCRalphabeta/CD19-depleted stem cell transplant. The TCR originated in a boy in the first two years of life who had a stem cell transplant for Wiskott-Aldrich syndrome, so the T cells may come from the graft donor. CDR3 in DNA: TGCAGCGTTATTGGGACCTACGAGCAGTACTTC. Its translation: CSVIGTYEQYF.